This T cell receptor beta chain is drawn from a study of shared clonotypes between healthy human individuals. Study-level results: Relative to memory subsets, naive subsets generally showed larger estimated richness.

This table comes from immunoSEQ multiplex PCR, and its TCRdb copy is limited to in-frame clones, with some not included. In the table there are 2 million to 2.5 million clones, 90% to 95% of which are singletons. Germline CDR1 SNHLY, CDR2 FYNNEI. CDR3 length: 17 amino acids. V shed 7 bases and J 1 base; nucleotides not matched to a gene: 6. Naive CD4+ cells were CD45RA-selected; the remaining cells were memory. Worth noting for this clone: Its target is unknown.

The sequence was collected from a man between 18 and 35 years old in good health. Sequencing was carried out using naive CD4+ T cells sorted from blood. Documented subset: CD45RA+ positively selected. J is TRBJ2-1 and V is TRBV2; TRBD2 matches 14 bases. The CDR3 is CASTGLAGGVSYNEQFF. The CDR3 bases are TGTGCCAGCACCGGACTAGCGGGAGGTGTATCCTACAATGAGCAGTTCTTC.